These 26 T cell receptor beta chains were all obtained from the same sample, sequenced in a study of blood T cell repertoires in COVID-19 (TCRdb year 2020). The library was prepared using the immunoSEQ multiplex PCR assay. TCRdb holds this immuneACCESS table with in-frame rearrangements only. Some clones are missing; in checked studies, unresolved V genes explain under half, and the rest has no known cause. The sample contains about 190,000 clones, roughly 73% of them found a single time. The biggest ten clones account for around 2.8% of the sample. The sample comprised peripheral blood. These receptors were collected from a woman older than 75 with active or convalescent COVID-19.

J is TRBJ2-5 and V is TRBV4-1, with 8 bases lining up with TRBD2. Germline CDR1 and CDR2: MGHRA and YSYEKL. With V trimmed by 0 bases and J by 6 bases, 3 bases remained unmatched. The CDR3 is 14 amino acids. This CDR3 reads CASSQEPGGQTQYF. The CDR3 DNA sequence: TGCGCCAGCAGCCAAGAGCCGGGGGGGCAGACCCAGTACTTC.

This sequence joins TRBV6-5 and TRBJ1-2, with 7 bases fitting TRBD1. With 2 bases clipped from V and 2 bases from J, the junction kept 2 bases outside the gene matches. This CDR3 contains 14 residues. Germline V gene lookup returns CDR1 MNHEY and CDR2 SVGAGI. The CDR3 spells CASSYGTANYGYTF. The CDR3 region has the DNA TGTGCCAGCAGTTACGGGACAGCAAACTATGGCTACACCTTC.

This chain uses TRBV5-1 with TRBJ1-6; D is unclear. Trimming shortened V by 4 bases and J by 13 bases, and 18 bases separated the two germline ends. This CDR3 is 14 amino acids long. Per germline, CDR1 SGHRS and CDR2 YFSETQ. This CDR3 reads CASSPLGGGSPLHF. In DNA, the CDR3 is TGCGCCAGCAGCCCGTTGGGCGGCGGGTCTCCCCTCCACTTT.

V and J are TRBV5-3 and TRBJ1-1; weak D call: TRBD1 (6 bases). TRBV5-3 is sorted into the ORF group, with uncertain function. Trimming cost V 9 bases and J 5 bases, with 14 bases left between them. The CDR3 length is 12 residues. The CDR3 DNA reads TGTGCCACCTACTTACAGGGAACTGAAGCTTTCTTT. This sequence encodes CATYLQGTEAFF.

The sample holds a few counts of this clone. The chain links TRBV15 to TRBJ2-1; D may be TRBD1 (5 bases). The germline V and J ends were trimmed by 0 bases and 6 bases, with 15 bases remaining between them. CDR3 length equals 16 residues. Germline V lookup: CDR1 LNHNV, CDR2 YYDKDF (reference sequence). The CDR3 is CATSRDRQGTLNEQFF. Here the CDR3 DNA reads TGTGCCACCAGCAGAGATCGGCAGGGAACTCTCAATGAGCAGTTCTTC.

The chain links TRBV9 to TRBJ1-6; perhaps TRBD1 as D (5 bases). V was cut by 0 bases and J by 7 bases, with 11 bases left in between. The CDR3 has 15 amino acids. The germline CDR1 and CDR2 sequences are SGDLS and YYNGEE. The CDR3 sequence is CASSVEGRANSPLHF. CDR3 DNA sequence: TGTGCCAGCAGCGTAGAGGGGAGGGCCAATTCACCCCTCCACTTT. The full variable domain, completed using reference TRBV9 and TRBJ1-6, is DSGVTQTPKHLITATGQRVTLRCSPRSGDLSVYWYQQSLDQGLQFLIQYYNGEERAKGNILERFSAQQFPDLHSELNLSSLELGDSALYFCASSVEGRANSPLHFGNGTRLTVT.

The rearrangement links TRBV5-1 to TRBJ2-3; 8 bases agree with TRBD2. Germline loops: CDR1 SGHRS, CDR2 YFSETQ. CDR3 size: 14 residues. Unmatched junction bases numbered 2, after V lost 0 bases and J lost 5 bases. The CDR3 DNA sequence: TGCGCCAGCAGCTTGGTGGGACTAGTAGATACGCAGTATTTT. Encoded protein: CASSLVGLVDTQYF.

This clone appeared a few times. The chain recombines TRBV28 with TRBJ2-1, with TRBD1 matching 7 bases. With V trimmed by 4 bases and J by 10 bases, 13 bases remained unmatched. This CDR3 is 15 amino acids long. The germline gives CDR1 MDHEN, CDR2 SYDVKM. CDR3 in amino acids: CASSSPRQGRWEQFF. For the CDR3, the DNA is TGTGCCAGCAGTTCCCCGAGACAGGGAAGATGGGAGCAGTTCTTC.

J is TRBJ1-2 and V is TRBV7-9; the D gene is possibly TRBD1 (5 bases). The CDR3 has 16 amino acids. Germline CDR1 and CDR2: SEHNR and FQNEAQ (reference sequence). V was cut by 5 bases and J by 2 bases, with 18 bases left in between. Written as DNA, the CDR3 is TGTGCCAGCAGCCCTTGGGGGGTTAAGAAAAACTATGGCTACACCTTC. This translates into CASSPWGVKKNYGYTF.

The V call is TRBV7-3, the J call TRBJ2-5; 14 nucleotides match TRBD2. Germline V gives CDR1 SGHTA, CDR2 FQGTGA. The CDR3 contains 17 residues. Unmatched junction bases numbered 10, after V lost 5 bases and J lost 5 bases. The CDR3: CASSPGLAGGLSETQYF. The DNA for the CDR3 is TGTGCCAGCAGCCCCGGACTAGCGGGGGGTCTCTCGGAGACCCAGTACTTC.

This clone occurred a few times. The rearrangement uses TRBV6-5 and TRBJ2-1, with TRBD2 matching over 10 bases. The CDR3 loop spans 14 amino acids. The germline CDR1 and CDR2 sequences are MNHEY and SVGAGI. With V trimmed by 6 bases and J by 12 bases, 11 bases remained unmatched. CDR3 region: CASRQPSGGQRQFF. CDR3 sequence (DNA): TGTGCCAGCAGGCAGCCTAGCGGGGGCCAACGGCAGTTCTTC.

The table lists this clone with a count of one. The J gene is TRBJ2-3, the V gene TRBV5-8; 7 nucleotides match TRBD2. The germline V gene encodes CDR1 SGHTS and CDR2 YDEGEE. CDR3 length equals 15 residues. The V gene end was trimmed by 2 bases and the J gene end by 4 bases; junction bases not matched to a gene: 7. Here the CDR3 DNA reads TGTGCCAGCAGCTTTACACCCCGGGGGGCAGATACGCAGTATTTT. This sequence encodes CASSFTPRGADTQYF. The variable domain in full, completed from reference TRBV5-8 and TRBJ2-3, reads EAGVTQSPTHLIKTRGQQATLRCSPISGHTSVYWYQQALGLGLQFLLWYDEGEERNRGNFPPRFSGRQFPNYSSELNVNALELEDSALYLCASSFTPRGADTQYFGPGTRLTVL.

The chain uses TRBV20-1 and TRBJ2-1, with D maybe TRBD2 (6 bases). V was pared by 3 bases and J by 13 bases, with 10 bases between. The CDR3 runs to 10 residues. Germline V lookup: CDR1 DFQATT, CDR2 SNEGSKA (reference sequence). The CDR3 reads CSASGGIQFF. DNA for the CDR3: TGCAGTGCTAGCGGGGGTATCCAGTTCTTC.

This chain's CDR3 is CASSQGRGGKDTQYF. DNA for the CDR3: TGTGCCAGCAGCCAAGGGCGGGGGGGCAAGGATACGCAGTATTTT. V gene TRBV3-1 (or the pseudogene TRBV3-2) combines with J gene TRBJ2-3, with 9 bases matching TRBD2. The CDR3 sequence is 15 residues long. The germline V gene encodes CDR1 LGHDT and CDR2 YNNKEL (reference sequence). After removal of 1 base from V and 6 bases from J, the junction contained 5 bases not matched to a gene.

This chain joins TRBV10-3 and TRBJ2-1, with a weak D call TRBD1 (5 bases). The V gene's germline CDR1 is ENHRY and CDR2 SYGVKD. V lost 2 bases and J lost 0, with 5 bases in between. This CDR3 is 14 amino acids long. The CDR3 DNA follows: TGTGCCATCAGTGAGGACAGCTCCTACAATGAGCAGTTCTTC. The encoded protein is CAISEDSSYNEQFF.

This chain connects TRBV5-8 to TRBJ1-4; 7 nucleotides match TRBD1. The germline V gene encodes CDR1 SGHTS and CDR2 YDEGEE. J was trimmed by 8 bases and V by 4 bases; bases with no gene match: 8. The CDR3 spans 14 residues. The CDR3 reads CASSADRVREKLFF. CDR3 nucleotide sequence: TGTGCCAGCAGCGCAGACAGGGTACGAGAAAAACTGTTTTTT.

This clone was seen a few times. This chain joins TRBV6-5 and TRBJ1-6; D remains ambiguous. Germline V gene data show CDR1 as MNHEY and CDR2 as SVGAGI. This CDR3 contains 15 residues. V lost 0 bases to trimming and J lost 6 bases, with 9 bases between them. The CDR3 DNA is TGTGCCAGCAGTTACTCTAGTAACAGTAATTCACCCCTCCACTTT. Its translation is CASSYSSNSNSPLHF.

The chain employs TRBV10-3 and TRBJ2-7, with D maybe TRBD2 (5 bases). Deletions cut 2 bases from V and 4 bases from J, with 18 bases between. Germline loops: CDR1 ENHRY, CDR2 SYGVKD. This CDR3 is 16 amino acids long. CDR3 in DNA: TGTGCCATCAGTGAGGGGGTCGGGGAGAGACTATACGAGCAGTACTTC. Protein sequence: CAISEGVGERLYEQYF.

The genes are TRBV19 and TRBJ2-2; 7 bases are shared with TRBD1. The CDR3 has 14 amino acids. V lost 8 bases to trimming and J lost 3 bases; unmatched junction nucleotides: 6. Germline V lookup: CDR1 LNHDA, CDR2 SQIVND (reference sequence). The CDR3 reads CASLRGRYTGELFF. The DNA of the CDR3 is TGTGCCAGTTTGAGGGGGCGATACACCGGGGAGCTGTTTTTT.

This chain connects TRBV29-1 to TRBJ2-7; unclear D gene. Germline V gene sequence: CDR1 SQVTM, CDR2 ANQGSEA. V lost 4 bases and J 0 bases, leaving 4 bases between the germline ends. CDR3 size: 11 residues. The CDR3 loop reads CSVGSSYEQYF. The DNA for the CDR3 is TGCAGCGTTGGTAGCTCCTACGAGCAGTACTTC.

This rearrangement joins TRBV27 to TRBJ1-1; D is possibly TRBD1 (6 bases). The germline V gene has CDR1 MNHEY and CDR2 SMNVEV (reference sequence). V was pared by 4 bases and J by 1 base, with 13 bases between. There are 15 residues in the CDR3. The CDR3 coding sequence is TGTGCCAGCAGTTCCTACAGGGTTGAGAACACTGAAGCTTTCTTT. Its translation: CASSSYRVENTEAFF.

This rearrangement joins TRBV19 to TRBJ2-7; a possible D gene is TRBD2 (6 bases). The germline CDR1 and CDR2 sequences are LNHDA and SQIVND (reference sequence). The CDR3 length is 13 residues. The V and J ends lost 6 bases and 0 bases respectively, with 9 bases between them. The CDR3 sequence is CASSAGPSYEQYF. For the CDR3, the DNA is TGTGCCAGTAGCGCGGGGCCCTCCTACGAGCAGTACTTC. The complete variable domain, with remaining parts taken from reference TRBV19 and TRBJ2-7, reads DGGITQSPKYLFRKEGQNVTLSCEQNLNHDAMYWYRQDPGQGLRLIYYSQIVNDFQKGDIAEGYSVSREKKESFPLTVTSAQKNPTAFYLCASSAGPSYEQYFGPGTRLTVT.

This clone was detected only a few times. This chain joins TRBV2 and TRBJ1-5, with D perhaps TRBD1 (6 bases). The CDR3 is made up of 13 amino acids. With 7 bases removed from V and 4 bases from J, the gap between germline ends came to 11 bases. Germline values: CDR1 SNHLY, CDR2 FYNNEI. CDR3 DNA: TGTGCCAGCAACAGACAGGAAAATCAGCCCCAGCATTTT. Its translation is CASNRQENQPQHF.

The chain uses TRBV28 and TRBJ1-2, with TRBD1 identical over 7 bases. This CDR3 region has 13 residues. With V trimmed by 5 bases and J by 7 bases, 7 bases remained unmatched. CDR1 is MDHEN and CDR2 is SYDVKM in the germline V gene. CDR3 loop: CASSPGTAFGYTF. In DNA form, the CDR3 reads TGTGCCAGCAGTCCCGGGACAGCGTTTGGCTACACCTTC.

The chain uses TRBV12-3 or TRBV12-4 and TRBJ1-4; D perhaps matches TRBD1 (5 bases). Deletions cut 11 bases from V and 4 bases from J, with 14 bases between. This CDR3 comprises 13 residues. Written as DNA, the CDR3 is TGTGCCGTGAGTCGGGGGTATAATGAAAAACTGTTTTTT. Its translation is CAVSRGYNEKLFF.

V gene TRBV6-5 combines with J gene TRBJ2-3, with 7 positions matching TRBD2. J lost 2 bases, V lost 6 bases, and 5 bases had no gene match. The germline CDR1 and CDR2 sequences are MNHEY and SVGAGI. The CDR3 loop spans 14 amino acids. CDR3 sequence (DNA): TGTGCCAGCAGCTCGGGACTATCCACAGATACGCAGTATTTT. Residues: CASSSGLSTDTQYF.